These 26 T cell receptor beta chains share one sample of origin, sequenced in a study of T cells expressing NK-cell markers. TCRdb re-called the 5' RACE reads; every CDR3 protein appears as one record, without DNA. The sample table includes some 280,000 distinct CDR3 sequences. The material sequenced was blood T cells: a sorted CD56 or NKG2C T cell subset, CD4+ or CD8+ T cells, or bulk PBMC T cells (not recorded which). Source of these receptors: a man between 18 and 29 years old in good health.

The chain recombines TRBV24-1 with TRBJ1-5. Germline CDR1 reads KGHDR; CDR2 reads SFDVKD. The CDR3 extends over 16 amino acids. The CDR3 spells CATSDRSGSTNQPQHF.

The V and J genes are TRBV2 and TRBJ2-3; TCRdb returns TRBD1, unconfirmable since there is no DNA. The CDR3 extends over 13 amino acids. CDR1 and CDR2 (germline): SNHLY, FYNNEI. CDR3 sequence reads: CAREPGRTDTQYF.

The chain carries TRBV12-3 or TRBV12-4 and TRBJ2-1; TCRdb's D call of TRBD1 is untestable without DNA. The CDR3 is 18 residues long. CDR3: CASRTSGSGQGVYNEQFF.

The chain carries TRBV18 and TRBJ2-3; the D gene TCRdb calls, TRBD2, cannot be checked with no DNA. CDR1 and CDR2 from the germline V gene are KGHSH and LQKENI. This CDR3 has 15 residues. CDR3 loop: CASSPPNTGGGTQYF.

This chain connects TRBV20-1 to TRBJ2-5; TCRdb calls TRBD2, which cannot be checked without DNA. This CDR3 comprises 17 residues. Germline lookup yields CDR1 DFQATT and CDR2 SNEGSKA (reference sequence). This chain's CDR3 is CSARDRSGRRGGETQYF.

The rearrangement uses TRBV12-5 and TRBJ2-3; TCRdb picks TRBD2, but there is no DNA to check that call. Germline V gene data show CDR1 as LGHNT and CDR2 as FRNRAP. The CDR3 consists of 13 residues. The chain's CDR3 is CASGALVSGVRYF.

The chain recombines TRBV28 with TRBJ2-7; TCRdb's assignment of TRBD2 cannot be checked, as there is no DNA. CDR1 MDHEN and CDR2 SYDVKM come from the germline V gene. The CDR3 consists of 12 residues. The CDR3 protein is CASSSPTYEQYF.

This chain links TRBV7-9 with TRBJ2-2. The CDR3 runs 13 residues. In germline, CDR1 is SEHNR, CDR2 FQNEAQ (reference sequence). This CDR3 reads CASSLALHGELFF.

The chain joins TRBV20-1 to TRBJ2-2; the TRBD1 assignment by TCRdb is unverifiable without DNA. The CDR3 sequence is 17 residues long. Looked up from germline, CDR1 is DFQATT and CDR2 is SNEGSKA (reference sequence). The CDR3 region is CSARVTGGIGRTGELFF.

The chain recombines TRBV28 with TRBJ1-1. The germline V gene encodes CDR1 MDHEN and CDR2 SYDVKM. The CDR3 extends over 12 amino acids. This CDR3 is CASSLTETEAFF.

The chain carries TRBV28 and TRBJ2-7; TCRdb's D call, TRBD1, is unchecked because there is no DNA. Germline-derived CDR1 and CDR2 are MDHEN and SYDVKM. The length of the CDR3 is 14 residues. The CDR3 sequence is CASRGQGNFYEQYF.

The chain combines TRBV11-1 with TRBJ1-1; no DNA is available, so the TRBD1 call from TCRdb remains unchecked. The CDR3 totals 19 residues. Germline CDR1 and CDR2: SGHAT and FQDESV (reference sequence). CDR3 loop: CASSLVRGGQGVMNTEAFF.

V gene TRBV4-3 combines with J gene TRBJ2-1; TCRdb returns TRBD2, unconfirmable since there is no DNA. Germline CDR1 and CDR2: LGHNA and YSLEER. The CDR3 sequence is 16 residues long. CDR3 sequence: CASSQDRLAGANEQFF.

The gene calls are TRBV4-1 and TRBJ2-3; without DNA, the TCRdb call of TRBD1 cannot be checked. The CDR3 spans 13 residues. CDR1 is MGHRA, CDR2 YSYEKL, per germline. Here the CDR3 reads CASSFSGADTQYF.

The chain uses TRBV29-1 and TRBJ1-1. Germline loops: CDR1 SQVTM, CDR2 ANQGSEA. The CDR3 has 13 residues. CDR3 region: CSARGQMNTEAFF.

CDR3 loop: CASSLGTGNEQFF. The chain employs TRBV5-1 and TRBJ2-1; there is no DNA to check the TCRdb D call of TRBD1. In germline, CDR1 is SGHRS, CDR2 YFSETQ. CDR3 size: 13 residues.

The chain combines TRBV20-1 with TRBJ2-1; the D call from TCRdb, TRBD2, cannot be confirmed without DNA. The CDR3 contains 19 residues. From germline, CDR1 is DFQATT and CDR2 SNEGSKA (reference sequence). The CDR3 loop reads CSARGTLAGGRSSYNEQFF.

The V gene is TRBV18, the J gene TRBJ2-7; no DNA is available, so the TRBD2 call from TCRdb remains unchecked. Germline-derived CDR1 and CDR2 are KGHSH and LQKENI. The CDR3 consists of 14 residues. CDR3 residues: CASSQGLTAFEQYF.

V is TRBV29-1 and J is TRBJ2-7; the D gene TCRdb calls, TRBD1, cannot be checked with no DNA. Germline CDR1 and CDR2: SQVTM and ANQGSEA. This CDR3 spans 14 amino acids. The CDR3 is CSAVGQGGTYEQYF.

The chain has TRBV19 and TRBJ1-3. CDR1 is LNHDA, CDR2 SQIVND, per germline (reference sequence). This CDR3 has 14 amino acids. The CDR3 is CASSMGLGGNTIYF.

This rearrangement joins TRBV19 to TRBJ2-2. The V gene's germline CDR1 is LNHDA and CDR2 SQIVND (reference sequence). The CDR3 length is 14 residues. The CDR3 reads CASSIMWLTGELFF.

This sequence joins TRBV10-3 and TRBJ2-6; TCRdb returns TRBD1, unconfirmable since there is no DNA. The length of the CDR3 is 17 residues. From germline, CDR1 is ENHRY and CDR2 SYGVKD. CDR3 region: CAISGHPRPEGANVLTF.

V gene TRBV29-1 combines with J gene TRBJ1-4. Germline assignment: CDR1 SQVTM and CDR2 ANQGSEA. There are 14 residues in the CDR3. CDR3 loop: CSVEGQATNEKLFF.

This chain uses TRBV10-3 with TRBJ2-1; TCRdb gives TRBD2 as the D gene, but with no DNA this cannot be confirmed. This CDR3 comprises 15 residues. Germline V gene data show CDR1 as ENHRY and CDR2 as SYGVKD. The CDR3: CAISEGLVQYNEQFF.

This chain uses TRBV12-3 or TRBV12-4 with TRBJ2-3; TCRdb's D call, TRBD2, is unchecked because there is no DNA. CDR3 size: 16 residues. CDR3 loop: CASSQIQGVATDTQYF.

CDR3 residues: CASSQVGLDGNEQFF. The chain employs TRBV14 and TRBJ2-1; TCRdb lists TRBD2, though no DNA is available to test this call. Per the germline V gene, CDR1 is SGHDN and CDR2 is FVKESK. This CDR3 is built from 15 residues.